The T cell receptor beta chain described here comes from a study of beta chain features in type 1 diabetes. This clone appeared a few times. Its antigen is not known. The study's findings and limits: TCRB CDR3 length was moderately but significantly reduced in all four CD4+ subsets of Type 1 diabetes patients.

Expressed TCRB transcripts were sequenced after all isolated RNA was converted to cDNA. Here immunoSEQ multiplex PCR was the method, and the copy in TCRdb shows in-frame clones only, minus some. The top ten clones hold 0.022% of a sample with hundreds of thousands of clones, 13% of them seen once. Germline V gene sequence: CDR1 MGHRA, CDR2 YSYEKL. V was cut by 8 bases and J by 1 base, with 11 bases left in between. CDR3 length: 14 amino acids. Sequences were obtained from naive CD4+ T cells from blood. The rearrangement joins TRBV4-1 to TRBJ2-2, with D unclear. The source is a man between 18 and 29 years old with type 1 diabetes. The CDR3 region has the DNA TGCGCCAGCCATAGGACCGAGAACACCGGGGAGCTGTTTTTT. This codes for CASHRTENTGELFF.